This TCR beta chain appears in the sequencing data of a study of cytomegalovirus exposure and HLA in healthy donors. Across the whole study: Early released data had tens of millions of unique TCRs, all coming from HLA-typed donors. Study results and limitations: Donors were assumed by presence/absence analyses to have roughly uniform sequencing depth. An observed cluster of highly shared sequence variants was recorded as a likely sequencing artifact. A link between a missense DCLRE1C variant and TCR beta V- and J-gene trimming emerged from a later analysis.

CDR1 MDHEN and CDR2 SYDVKM come from the germline V gene. The V end lost 3 bases, the J end lost 0 bases, and 12 bases lay between the germline ends. This CDR3 contains 15 residues. Of note for this clone: The antigen is unknown.

13 Jbeta primers and 60 Vbeta primers were used for the PCR. Produced via immunoSEQ multiplex PCR; TCRdb's table is partial and in-frame only. The table has fewer than 200,000 clones, 82% seen once. The chain combines TRBV28 with TRBJ2-7; perhaps TRBD2 as D (7 bases). The source is a male donor in good health and CMV-seronegative. Sequencing was done on a sample of PBMCs. Here the CDR3 reads CASSLAGASSYEQYF. The CDR3 DNA sequence: TGTGCCAGCAGTTTGGCGGGGGCGAGCTCCTACGAGCAGTACTTC.